This T cell receptor (beta chain) derives from a study of T cell repertoires in cytomegalovirus infection. This clonotype has at least ten counts. The antigen remains unidentified. V trimming: 5 bases; J trimming: 3 bases; junction bases outside the gene matches: 5. The CDR3 runs 15 residues. Per germline, CDR1 SGHVS and CDR2 FNYEAQ. TCRdb reprocessed the reads via MiXCR and lists one record per CDR3 protein. The sample holds 300,000 or so distinct CDR3 sequences, approximately 25% seen once. The specimen was cultured PBMCs, collected from culture after CMV antigen stimulation. The origin of this receptor is a human donor in good health (CMV status not recorded). Some clones in this sample may be carry-over from other donors' samples. The chain is built from TRBV7-6 and TRBJ2-1; 9 bases agree with TRBD2. CDR3 amino acids: CASSASGIDYNEQFF. The CDR3 DNA follows: TGTGCCAGCAGCGCTAGCGGGATCGACTACAATGAGCAGTTCTTC.